The 31 T cell receptor beta chains reported below all come from one sample, sequenced in a study of CD8 T cells in Susac syndrome. Random hexamers were used to reverse transcribe the RNA input (roughly 0.5 to 1 ug). Each CDR3 protein gets one entry after TCRdb re-called the immunoSEQ multiplex PCR reads with MiXCR. The sample lists around 200,000 distinct CDR3 sequences, 90% to 95% occurring once. The sample consisted of CD4+ T cells from PBMCs. The receptors here all came from a human donor in good health.

As DNA, the CDR3 is TGTGCCACCAGCAGAGAGGGTGAGCAGTTCTTC. Amino acid sequence: CATSREGEQFF. The chain is built from TRBV15 and TRBJ2-1; no clear D gene. CDR1 LNHNV and CDR2 YYDKDF come from the germline V gene (reference sequence). The CDR3 contains 11 residues. Between the trimmed V and J ends, which lost 0 bases and 9 bases, there was a span of 3 bases.

This clonotype was found once. This chain links TRBV20-1 with TRBJ2-2; 7 bases are a match to TRBD1. CDR3 length equals 14 residues. With V trimmed by 6 bases and J by 2 bases, 6 bases remained unmatched. Germline V gene sequence: CDR1 DFQATT, CDR2 SNEGSKA (reference sequence). CDR3 amino acids: CSALGQINTGELFF. The CDR3 nucleotides read TGCAGTGCGTTGGGACAGATTAACACCGGGGAGCTGTTTTTT.

The chain employs TRBV9 and TRBJ1-2; TRBD1 matches at 9 bases. This CDR3 is built from 14 residues. Unmatched junction bases numbered 8, after V lost 4 bases and J lost 7 bases. CDR1 SGDLS and CDR2 YYNGEE come from the germline V gene. Written as DNA, the CDR3 is TGTGCCAGCAGCACCCACCGGGACAGGGTTGGCTACACCTTC. It specifies CASSTHRDRVGYTF.

V gene TRBV12-3 or TRBV12-4 combines with J gene TRBJ1-6; unclear D gene. The CDR3 consists of 16 residues. V lost 6 bases and J 4 bases, leaving 16 bases between the germline ends. DNA for the CDR3: TGTGCCAGCAGCTCGGGGTCCGCTGGTTATAATTCACCCCTCCACTTT. Amino acids: CASSSGSAGYNSPLHF.

This chain links TRBV5-1 with TRBJ2-1; D uncertain. Trimming shortened V by 4 bases and J by 0 bases, and 5 bases separated the two germline ends. CDR1 SGHRS and CDR2 YFSETQ come from the germline V gene. The CDR3 is 13 amino acids. CDR3 sequence: CASSPVSYNEQFF. In DNA, the CDR3 is TGCGCCAGCAGCCCTGTCTCCTACAATGAGCAGTTCTTC.

V gene TRBV3-1 combines with J gene TRBJ1-1; D is ambiguous. Germline assignment: CDR1 LGHDT and CDR2 YNNKEL (reference sequence). The CDR3 is 14 amino acids. V was trimmed by 4 bases and J by 1 base, leaving 10 bases between them. CDR3 in DNA: TGTGCCAGCAGCCGAGGTGTTTGGAACACTGAAGCTTTCTTT. This translates into CASSRGVWNTEAFF.

The V gene is TRBV9, the J gene TRBJ1-5; D not resolved. Germline CDR1 reads SGDLS; CDR2 reads YYNGEE. The V end was cut by 4 bases, the J end by 1 base, with 9 bases between. The CDR3 is 14 amino acids. CDR3 nucleotides: TGTGCCAGCAGCCCTATTGGAAGCAATCAGCCCCAGCATTTT. It specifies CASSPIGSNQPQHF.

V gene TRBV20-1 combines with J gene TRBJ2-3; no firm D call. CDR1 is DFQATT, CDR2 SNEGSKA, per germline (reference sequence). The CDR3 contains 11 residues. Trimming left V 7 bases short and J 5 bases short, with 10 bases between. CDR3 sequence reads: CSGAAKDTQYF. DNA of the CDR3: TGCAGTGGGGCAGCGAAAGATACGCAGTATTTT.

The chain has TRBV5-1 and TRBJ2-3; D gene uncertain. Trimming removed 7 bases at V and 3 bases at J, with 12 bases between. Per the germline V gene, CDR1 is SGHRS and CDR2 is YFSETQ. The CDR3 sequence is 13 residues long. CDR3 loop: CASSLPPTDTQYF. The CDR3, as DNA: TGCGCCAGCTCCCTCCCGCCTACAGATACGCAGTATTTT.

The rearrangement links TRBV15 to TRBJ2-3, with 12 nucleotides matching TRBD2. Germline CDR1 reads LNHNV; CDR2 reads YYDKDF (reference sequence). Trimming took 5 bases from V and 6 from J; bases not matched to a gene: 6. The CDR3 has 15 residues. The CDR3 spells CATSRPGTSGDTQYF. In DNA form, the CDR3 reads TGTGCCACCAGCCGTCCCGGGACTAGCGGGGATACGCAGTATTTT.

The CDR3 sequence: CASTKPGQGYTEAFF. Here the CDR3 DNA reads TGTGCCAGCACCAAGCCTGGACAGGGCTACACTGAAGCTTTCTTT. The chain joins TRBV6-5 to TRBJ1-1; TRBD1 matches 8 bases. Germline V CDR1 and CDR2: MNHEY, SVGAGI. The junction had 10 bases not matched to a gene; V was cut back by 7 bases and J by 3 bases. The CDR3 contains 15 residues.

This rearrangement joins TRBV29-1 to TRBJ2-7; D assignment may be TRBD1 or TRBD2 (5 bases each). Germline V gene sequence: CDR1 SQVTM, CDR2 ANQGSEA. V was pared by 6 bases and J by 9 bases, with 15 bases between. The CDR3 spans 11 residues. CDR3 in DNA: TGCAGCGTAATCAGGGAAGGAGGGCAGTACTTC. Translating it yields CSVIREGGQYF.

The J gene is TRBJ2-7, the V gene TRBV10-3, with TRBD2 identical over 8 bases. V shed 4 bases and J 6 bases; nucleotides not matched to a gene: 14. The length of the CDR3 is 16 residues. CDR1 and CDR2 from the germline V gene are ENHRY and SYGVKD. CDR3 sequence reads: CAISGSLGGGNAEQYF. Here the CDR3 DNA reads TGTGCCATCAGTGGGAGCCTCGGCGGGGGGAATGCCGAGCAGTACTTC.

The genes are TRBV20-1 and TRBJ2-5, with 11 bases that match TRBD2. The CDR3 covers 13 residues. Trimming at V came to 5 bases and at J to 5 bases, leaving 4 bases not matched to a gene. Germline V gene sequence: CDR1 DFQATT, CDR2 SNEGSKA (reference sequence). The CDR3 sequence: CSAGTSGQETQYF. The CDR3 nucleotides read TGCAGTGCTGGGACTAGCGGCCAGGAGACCCAGTACTTC.

The chain has TRBV10-1 and TRBJ2-1; D gene uncertain. This CDR3 region has 14 residues. Germline V gene data show CDR1 as WNHNN and CDR2 as SYGVQD (reference sequence). The germline V and J ends were trimmed by 0 bases and 8 bases, with 11 bases remaining between them. In DNA form, the CDR3 reads TGCGCCAGCAGTGAGTCCCCAGGTTCCGATGAGCAGTTCTTC. Translating gives CASSESPGSDEQFF.

This chain connects TRBV28 to TRBJ2-1, with 9 bases that match TRBD2. V was pared by 4 bases and J by 9 bases, with 10 bases of the junction left unmatched. Germline CDR1 is MDHEN and CDR2 is SYDVKM. The CDR3 loop spans 15 amino acids. CDR3: CASSYGTSSWVEQFF. In DNA form, the CDR3 reads TGTGCCAGCAGTTACGGGACTAGCTCTTGGGTTGAGCAGTTCTTC.

This chain links TRBV30 with TRBJ1-4, with TRBD1 matching 7 bases. There are 14 residues in the CDR3. CDR1 and CDR2 from the germline V gene are GTSNPN and SVGIG (reference sequence). After removal of 4 bases from V and 6 bases from J, the junction contained 8 bases not matched to a gene. The CDR3 reads CAWKSGTEYEKLFF. The CDR3 region has the DNA TGTGCCTGGAAATCCGGGACAGAATATGAAAAACTGTTTTTT.

The chain has TRBV29-1 and TRBJ1-1; D is unclear. This CDR3 is built from 12 residues. Germline V CDR1 and CDR2: SQVTM, ANQGSEA. The ends were cut back, 3 bases at V and 0 bases at J, with 5 bases in the middle. The CDR3 loop is CSVDELNTEAFF. CDR3 nucleotide sequence: TGCAGCGTTGACGAGCTGAACACTGAAGCTTTCTTT.

The CDR3 sequence is CASSQASTGQFF. The CDR3 nucleotides read TGTGCCAGCAGCCAGGCGTCCACTGGGCAGTTCTTC. The V call is TRBV4-2, the J call TRBJ2-1; D gene ambiguous. V shed 3 bases and J shed 12 bases, with 12 bases lying between them. The germline gives CDR1 LGHNA, CDR2 YNFKEQ. This CDR3 spans 12 amino acids.

V and J are TRBV5-6 and TRBJ1-5; no firm D call. Trimming shortened V by 2 bases and J by 0 bases, and 9 bases separated the two germline ends. Germline values: CDR1 SGHDT, CDR2 YYEEEE. The CDR3 spans 15 residues. As DNA, the CDR3 is TGTGCCAGCAGCTTCCGGGCCTATAGCAATCAGCCCCAGCATTTT. Its protein product is CASSFRAYSNQPQHF.

The chain links TRBV12-3 or TRBV12-4 to TRBJ2-3; no clear D. This CDR3 comprises 12 residues. The V and J ends lost 3 bases and 2 bases respectively, with 3 bases between them. CDR3 sequence reads: CASSFHTDTQYF. CDR3 coding DNA: TGTGCCAGCAGTTTTCACACAGATACGCAGTATTTT.

This clonotype was recorded once. This sequence joins TRBV29-1 and TRBJ1-1; D is unclear. The V and J ends lost 3 bases and 2 bases respectively, with 10 bases between them. This CDR3 contains 13 residues. Germline loops: CDR1 SQVTM, CDR2 ANQGSEA. CDR3 bases: TGCAGCGTTGATTTTGCGGGTAACACTGAAGCTTTCTTT. It codes for CSVDFAGNTEAFF.

Turning to this clonotype: One end of the junction fails to match germline, which may point to a read error. V and J are TRBV7-3 and TRBJ2-3; tentative D call: TRBD1 (6 bases). Germline V gene data show CDR1 as SGHTA and CDR2 as FQGTGA. The CDR3 sequence is 15 residues long. CDR3 bases: TGTGCCAGCAGGTTAATTGCAGGGGGCACAGATACGCAGTATTTT. Its translation: CASRLIAGGTDTQYF.

The chain links TRBV4-1 to TRBJ2-7; a possible D gene is TRBD2 (5 bases). Trimming shortened V by 1 base and J by 5 bases, and 15 bases separated the two germline ends. Germline loops: CDR1 MGHRA, CDR2 YSYEKL. The CDR3 spans 15 residues. CDR3 bases: TGCGCCAGCAGCCAAGTCAGGTCGGGAACCCACGAGCAGTACTTC. Protein sequence: CASSQVRSGTHEQYF.

The CDR3 here is CASSRTLPGVDTQYF. The CDR3 DNA reads TGTGCCAGCAGTCGGACTTTGCCAGGTGTGGATACGCAGTATTTT. This chain links TRBV5-4 with TRBJ2-3, with D possibly being TRBD2 (5 bases). The germline V and J ends were trimmed by 5 bases and 6 bases, with 19 bases remaining between them. Germline V lookup: CDR1 SGHNT, CDR2 YYREEE (reference sequence). This CDR3 has 15 residues.

V usage is TRBV29-1 and J usage is TRBJ2-3; D is possibly TRBD1 (5 bases). CDR3 length equals 12 residues. The V gene lost 3 bases and the J gene lost 4 bases, with 8 bases spanning the gap. Germline CDR1 is SQVTM and CDR2 is ANQGSEA. CDR3 sequence: CSVDEGADTQYF. In DNA, the CDR3 is TGCAGCGTTGACGAAGGGGCAGATACGCAGTATTTT.

The gene calls are TRBV15 and TRBJ2-5; no definite D call. Germline-derived CDR1 and CDR2 are LNHNV and YYDKDF (reference sequence). CDR3 length: 15 residues. Deletions cut 5 bases from V and 4 bases from J, with 17 bases between. CDR3 residues: CATSGVNEEPETQYF. In nucleotides, the CDR3 is TGTGCCACCAGCGGCGTTAACGAGGAGCCAGAGACCCAGTACTTC.

The V gene is TRBV3-1, the J gene TRBJ2-7, with D perhaps TRBD2 (6 bases). CDR1 is LGHDT and CDR2 is YNNKEL in the germline V gene (reference sequence). Trimming pared 4 bases from V and 3 bases from J, leaving 13 bases between. The CDR3 loop spans 14 amino acids. CDR3 in amino acids: CASSRTGAFYEQYF. The DNA for the CDR3 is TGTGCCAGCAGCCGTACGGGAGCCTTCTACGAGCAGTACTTC.

DNA for the CDR3: TGCAGCGTTGAAGGACAGGGGGCCTCGCGGTATGGCTACACCTTC. It is translated as CSVEGQGASRYGYTF. The chain couples TRBV29-1 to TRBJ1-2; 10 bases align to TRBD1. The CDR3 extends over 15 amino acids. CDR1 and CDR2 (germline): SQVTM, ANQGSEA. V shed 1 base and J 5 bases; nucleotides not matched to a gene: 7.

V gene TRBV2 combines with J gene TRBJ2-3; D is perhaps TRBD2 (6 bases). This CDR3 region has 14 residues. CDR1 SNHLY and CDR2 FYNNEI come from the germline V gene. V was shortened by 5 bases and J by 5 bases, with 14 bases between the two germline ends. The chain's CDR3 is CASSLIDGRDTQYF. DNA of the CDR3: TGTGCCAGCAGTTTAATTGACGGGAGAGATACGCAGTATTTT.

The chain recombines TRBV21-1 with TRBJ1-2; TRBD1 reflects the table's D call only, with no check against the DNA. TRBV21-1 is a known pseudogene. This CDR3 comprises 17 residues. The CDR3, as DNA: TGTGCCAGCAGCAAACGTGGGGGACAGGGTGCGAACTATGGCTACACCTTC. Translation: CASSKRGGQGANYGYTF.